One T cell receptor beta chain is described in this entry. Its cognate antigen is unknown. The sample comes from a study of beta chain features in type 1 diabetes. Study summary: On cell yields, gender and age, patients and healthy donors were similar.

CDR1 is SGHAT and CDR2 is FQDESV in the germline V gene (reference sequence). This CDR3 is 17 amino acids long. Germline trimming cut 5 bases from V and 4 bases from J; bases unmatched to any gene: 8. Study-level points and caveats: The similarity of naive, central memory and Treg TCRB repertoires appeared greater among patients than among healthy donors. Across all four CD4+ subsets, people with type 1 diabetes showed modestly shorter TCRB CDR3s.

cDNA synthesis used the whole RNA isolate, giving expressed TCRB sequences. Using immunoSEQ multiplex PCR, the repertoire was profiled, and TCRdb retains in-frame clones only, with some absent. The table lists hundreds of thousands of clones, 9.5% to 11% of them singletons, with 0.015% in the top ten. Sequenced input: naive CD4+ T cells from blood. The sequence derives from a woman aged 30 to 39 in good health. The chain has TRBV11-1 and TRBJ2-1; 13 bases map to TRBD2. CDR3 nucleotide sequence: TGTGCCAGCAGCCCAGGGACTAGCGGGACTTATTACAATGAGCAGTTCTTC. Translation gives CASSPGTSGTYYNEQFF. Looking up the rest from reference TRBV11-1 and TRBJ2-1 gives the full variable domain: EAEVAQSPRYKITEKSQAVAFWCDPISGHATLYWYRQILGQGPELLVQFQDESVVDDSQLPKDRFSAERLKGVDSTLKIQPAELGDSAMYLCASSPGTSGTYYNEQFFGPGTRLTVL.